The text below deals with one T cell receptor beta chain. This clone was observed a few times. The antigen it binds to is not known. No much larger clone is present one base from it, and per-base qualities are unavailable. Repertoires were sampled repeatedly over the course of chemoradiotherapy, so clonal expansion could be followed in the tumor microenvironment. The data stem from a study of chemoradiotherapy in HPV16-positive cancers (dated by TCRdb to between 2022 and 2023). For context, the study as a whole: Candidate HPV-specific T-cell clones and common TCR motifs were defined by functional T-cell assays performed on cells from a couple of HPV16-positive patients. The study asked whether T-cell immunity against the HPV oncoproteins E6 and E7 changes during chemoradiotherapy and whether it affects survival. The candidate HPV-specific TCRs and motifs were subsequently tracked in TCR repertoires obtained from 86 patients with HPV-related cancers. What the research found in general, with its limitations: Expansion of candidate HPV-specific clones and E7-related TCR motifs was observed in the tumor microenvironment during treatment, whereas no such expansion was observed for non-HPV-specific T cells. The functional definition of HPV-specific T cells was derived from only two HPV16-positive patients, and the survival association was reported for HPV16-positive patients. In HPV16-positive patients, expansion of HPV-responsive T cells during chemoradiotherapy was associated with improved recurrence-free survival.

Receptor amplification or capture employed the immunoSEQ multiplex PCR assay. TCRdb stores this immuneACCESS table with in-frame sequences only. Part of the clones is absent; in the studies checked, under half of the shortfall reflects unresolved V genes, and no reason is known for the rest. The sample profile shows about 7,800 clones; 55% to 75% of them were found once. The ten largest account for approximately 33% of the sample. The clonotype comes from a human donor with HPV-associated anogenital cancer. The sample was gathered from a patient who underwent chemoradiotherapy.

The DNA sequence is TGTCGATGGCGGGGGGGCTCCTACGAGCAGTACGTC. Translated, it reads CRWRGGSYEQYV. The chain was built from TRBV11-1 and TRBJ2-7, and 9 junction bases match TRBD2. The germline V gene (reference sequence) specifies SGHAT as CDR1 and FQDESV as CDR2. The CDR3, from cysteine to valine, totals 12 residues. The read is trimmed to its CDR3 DNA, 36 bases read in frame from base 1.